A single sample is the source of the 26 T cell receptor beta chains below, sequenced in a study of T cell responses to AZD1222 COVID-19 vaccine. The repertoire was sequenced with immunoSEQ multiplex PCR; TCRdb's copy has only in-frame clones and lacks some. The sample lists 95,000 to 150,000 clones, roughly nine tenths occurring once. The sample in question was peripheral blood, obtained on day 0 of AZD1222 vaccination. The receptors were gathered from an adult in good health.

V usage is TRBV28 and J usage is TRBJ2-3, with TRBD2 matching 7 bases. V lost 6 bases to trimming and J lost 9 bases; unmatched junction nucleotides: 6. The CDR3 is made up of 12 amino acids. Germline CDR1 MDHEN, CDR2 SYDVKM. DNA of the CDR3: TGTGCCAGCAGCTCCCGGGAGGAAACGCAGTATTTT. This encodes CASSSREETQYF.

The V call is TRBV6-5, the J call TRBJ2-1; TRBD2 is a possible D gene (5 bases). This CDR3 has 13 residues. The germline V and J ends were trimmed by 5 bases and 3 bases, with 8 bases remaining between them. CDR1 MNHEY and CDR2 SVGAGI come from the germline V gene. The CDR3 sequence is CASSRLHYNEQFF. CDR3 DNA sequence: TGTGCCAGCAGTAGACTACACTACAATGAGCAGTTCTTC.

The chain joins TRBV7-2 to TRBJ2-3, with no clear D. V lost 5 bases and J 0 bases, leaving 18 bases between the germline ends. The CDR3 totals 17 residues. The V gene's germline CDR1 is SGHTA and CDR2 FQGNSA. The CDR3 sequence: CASSPWPWAPSTDTQYF. CDR3 DNA: TGTGCCAGCAGCCCTTGGCCCTGGGCGCCTAGCACAGATACGCAGTATTTT.

The gene calls are TRBV3-1 (or the pseudogene TRBV3-2) and TRBJ1-1, with a weak D call TRBD1 (5 bases). The CDR3 extends over 13 amino acids. The germline V gene has CDR1 LGHDT and CDR2 YNNKEL (reference sequence). The V and J ends lost 3 bases and 3 bases respectively, with 8 bases between them. The CDR3 DNA sequence: TGTGCCAGCAGCCACGGGGGGGACACTGAAGCTTTCTTT. This gives the protein CASSHGGDTEAFF.

The chain couples TRBV7-3 to TRBJ2-7; D is perhaps TRBD1 (6 bases). Germline V gene lookup returns CDR1 SGHTA and CDR2 FQGTGA. CDR3 length: 13 amino acids. Deletions cut 0 bases from V and 3 bases from J, with 6 bases between. The CDR3 protein is CASSLTGGYEQYF. In DNA, the CDR3 is TGTGCCAGCAGCTTAACAGGGGGCTACGAGCAGTACTTC.

This sequence joins TRBV28 and TRBJ1-1; possibly TRBD1 for D (6 bases). The germline V gene encodes CDR1 MDHEN and CDR2 SYDVKM. V was cut by 8 bases and J by 6 bases, with 13 bases left in between. The CDR3 sequence is 12 residues long. The DNA for the CDR3 is TGTGCCAGCCTACAGGGCCCCTCTGAAGCTTTCTTT. As protein: CASLQGPSEAFF.

This chain links TRBV7-9 with TRBJ1-4; D not certain. This CDR3 is 17 amino acids long. Looked up from germline, CDR1 is SEHNR and CDR2 is FQNEAQ (reference sequence). V dropped 5 bases and J dropped 8 bases, with 24 bases sitting between them. The CDR3 reads CASSLHRVGLPREKLFF. The DNA of the CDR3 is TGTGCCAGCAGCCTACATAGGGTCGGTCTCCCCAGGGAAAAACTGTTTTTT.

The V call is TRBV24-1, the J call TRBJ2-3; TRBD1 aligns across 10 bases. CDR3 length: 15 residues. Germline-derived CDR1 and CDR2 are KGHDR and SFDVKD. J lost 8 bases, V lost 7 bases, and 11 bases had no gene match. CDR3 protein: CATRGGTGEFGTQYF. The CDR3 DNA reads TGTGCCACCAGAGGCGGGACAGGGGAGTTCGGTACGCAGTATTTT.

The rearrangement links TRBV19 to TRBJ1-2; 9 bases fit TRBD1. Germline assignment: CDR1 LNHDA and CDR2 SQIVND (reference sequence). With V trimmed by 7 bases and J by 7 bases, 7 bases remained unmatched. The CDR3 is made up of 13 amino acids. The CDR3: CASKTGGPAGYTF. The CDR3 DNA sequence: TGTGCCAGTAAGACAGGGGGTCCGGCTGGCTACACCTTC. Variable domain in full (rest from reference TRBV19 and TRBJ1-2): DGGITQSPKYLFRKEGQNVTLSCEQNLNHDAMYWYRQDPGQGLRLIYYSQIVNDFQKGDIAEGYSVSREKKESFPLTVTSAQKNPTAFYLCASKTGGPAGYTFGSGTRLTVV.

The rearrangement joins TRBV3-1 (or the pseudogene TRBV3-2) to TRBJ2-1; D is perhaps TRBD2 (5 bases). CDR3 size: 14 residues. Germline V gene sequence: CDR1 LGHDT, CDR2 YNNKEL (reference sequence). In DNA form, the CDR3 reads TGTGCTCAAAAGCGGCTGGGATGCGACAATGAGCAGTTCTTC. Its translation: CAQKRLGCDNEQFF.

This chain joins TRBV6-5 and TRBJ2-2, with D possibly being TRBD1 (6 bases). V lost 6 bases, J lost 5 bases, and 16 bases lay in between. This CDR3 is 15 amino acids long. Germline V gives CDR1 MNHEY, CDR2 SVGAGI. The CDR3 here is CASRGRGRGTGELFF. The CDR3 DNA reads as TGTGCCAGCAGAGGACGAGGCAGGGGAACCGGGGAGCTGTTTTTT.

The CDR3 reads CAGLGRGRAGYEQYF. DNA of the CDR3: TGTGCCGGCCTGGGTCGGGGCAGGGCGGGCTACGAGCAGTACTTC. V is TRBV6-5 and J is TRBJ2-7; tentatively, D is TRBD1 or TRBD2 (5 bases each). Germline V gene sequence: CDR1 MNHEY, CDR2 SVGAGI. V gave up 11 bases and J gave up 3 bases, with 23 bases separating them. The CDR3 length is 15 residues.

The rearrangement joins TRBV19 to TRBJ2-7; D gene uncertain. The germline V gene encodes CDR1 LNHDA and CDR2 SQIVND (reference sequence). The V end was cut by 3 bases, the J end by 0 bases, with 15 bases between. This CDR3 is built from 16 residues. Written as DNA, the CDR3 is TGTGCCAGTAGTATCGGTCGGCAGAGGAGCTCCTACGAGCAGTACTTC. This translates into CASSIGRQRSSYEQYF.

V and J are TRBV2 and TRBJ2-7; D gene ambiguous. Germline assignment: CDR1 SNHLY and CDR2 FYNNEI. CDR3 length: 13 residues. The V end lost 1 base, the J end lost 4 bases, and 8 bases lay between the germline ends. The CDR3 here is CASSEGARYEQYF. CDR3 coding DNA: TGTGCCAGCAGTGAAGGAGCTCGTTACGAGCAGTACTTC. Full variable domain (rest looked up from reference TRBV2 and TRBJ2-7): EPEVTQTPSHQVTQMGQEVILRCVPISNHLYFYWYRQILGQKVEFLVSFYNNEISEKSEIFDDQFSVERPDGSNFTLKIRSTKLEDSAMYFCASSEGARYEQYFGPGTRLTVT.

The gene calls are TRBV28 and TRBJ1-2, with 9 bases fitting TRBD1. The ends lost 5 bases at V and 4 bases at J; junction bases unmatched: 5. The CDR3 consists of 14 residues. CDR1 is MDHEN, CDR2 SYDVKM, per germline. CDR3 DNA: TGTGCCAGCAGTCCTCGGGACAGGGTCTATGGCTACACCTTC. Protein: CASSPRDRVYGYTF.

This clone was seen just once. The rearrangement joins TRBV28 to TRBJ2-7, with D possibly TRBD1 on 6 matching bases. Trimming stripped 5 bases from V and 0 bases from J, with 14 bases between. The CDR3 loop spans 15 amino acids. Germline V gene sequence: CDR1 MDHEN, CDR2 SYDVKM. In DNA, the CDR3 is TGTGCCAGCAGTCCCCGGACAGAGCCCTCCTACGAGCAGTACTTC. This translates into CASSPRTEPSYEQYF.

The rearrangement joins TRBV7-9 to TRBJ1-2; D is ambiguous. Germline CDR1 reads SEHNR; CDR2 reads FQNEAQ (reference sequence). The ends were cut back, 2 bases at V and 8 bases at J, with 15 bases in the middle. The CDR3 consists of 14 residues. DNA for the CDR3: TGTGCCAGCAGCTTACAGGTCGCGCATTCAGGCTACACCTTC. It translates to CASSLQVAHSGYTF.

The chain carries TRBV3-1 (or the pseudogene TRBV3-2) and TRBJ2-3; D is unresolved. V lost 0 bases to trimming and J lost 2 bases, with 3 bases between them. CDR3 length equals 13 residues. The V gene's germline CDR1 is LGHDT and CDR2 YNNKEL (reference sequence). The CDR3 spells CASSQDSTDTQYF. CDR3 nucleotides: TGTGCCAGCAGCCAAGACTCCACAGATACGCAGTATTTT.

V is TRBV28 and J is TRBJ2-7; D is ambiguous. The V and J ends lost 3 bases and 2 bases respectively, with 8 bases between them. The CDR3 has 13 amino acids. The germline V gene encodes CDR1 MDHEN and CDR2 SYDVKM. CDR3 bases: TGTGCCAGCAGTTTGCCACGGGCCTACGAGCAGTACTTC. Translating it yields CASSLPRAYEQYF.

J is TRBJ1-5 and V is TRBV19; weak D call: TRBD1 (6 bases). This CDR3 region has 13 residues. Trimming stripped 6 bases from V and 2 bases from J, with 8 bases between. In germline, CDR1 is LNHDA, CDR2 SQIVND (reference sequence). DNA for the CDR3: TGTGCCAGTAGCCACAGGGGCAATCAGCCCCAGCATTTT. It encodes CASSHRGNQPQHF.

The chain combines TRBV5-5 with TRBJ2-7, with D unresolved. Trimming took off 0 bases at V and 0 bases at J, with 4 bases between the two ends. Germline assignment: CDR1 SGHKS and CDR2 YYEKEE (reference sequence). The CDR3 consists of 13 residues. CDR3 protein: CASSLDLSYEQYF. The CDR3 nucleotides read TGTGCCAGCAGCTTGGATCTCTCCTACGAGCAGTACTTC. The full variable domain, completed using reference TRBV5-5 and TRBJ2-7, is DAGVTQSPTHLIKTRGQQVTLRCSPISGHKSVSWYQQVLGQGPQFIFQYYEKEERGRGNFPDRFSARQFPNYSSELNVNALLLGDSALYLCASSLDLSYEQYFGPGTRLTVT.

A single count supports this clone. This chain joins TRBV27 and TRBJ1-1; D is uncertain. V gave up 4 bases and J gave up 0 bases, with 6 bases separating them. In germline, CDR1 is MNHEY, CDR2 SMNVEV (reference sequence). CDR3 length: 13 residues. The CDR3 DNA reads TGTGCCAGCAGTTATTCAATGAACACTGAAGCTTTCTTT. Its protein product is CASSYSMNTEAFF.

The J gene is TRBJ2-5, the V gene TRBV7-3; D is unclear. The CDR3 runs 16 residues. V lost 3 bases, J lost 5 bases, and 19 bases lay in between. From germline, CDR1 is SGHTA and CDR2 FQGTGA. The chain's CDR3 is CASSFFPSTQMETQYF. The CDR3 DNA sequence: TGTGCCAGCAGCTTTTTCCCCTCGACACAGATGGAGACCCAGTACTTC.

The chain employs TRBV4-3 and TRBJ2-1, with a tentative D call TRBD1 (5 bases). Germline V gene data show CDR1 as LGHNA and CDR2 as YSLEER. CDR3 size: 13 residues. V gave up 0 bases and J gave up 10 bases, with 10 bases separating them. CDR3 sequence (DNA): TGCGCCAGCAGCCAAGATGGGGCGGCGGAGCAGTTCTTC. Translated: CASSQDGAAEQFF.

The chain is built from TRBV7-2 and TRBJ1-2; 8 bases line up with TRBD1. V shed 4 bases, J shed 12 bases, and the junction held 7 bases outside the gene matches. From germline, CDR1 is SGHTA and CDR2 FQGNSA. This CDR3 is built from 12 residues. CDR3 coding DNA: TGTGCCAGCAGCTCCGGACAGGGTAGGGACACCTTC. It specifies CASSSGQGRDTF.

This sequence joins TRBV19 and TRBJ1-5, with D perhaps matching TRBD1 (5 bases). The V end was cut by 3 bases, the J end by 7 bases, with 13 bases between. This CDR3 region has 14 residues. Per the germline V gene, CDR1 is LNHDA and CDR2 is SQIVND (reference sequence). The DNA for the CDR3 is TGTGCCAGTAGTATCATCCAGGGAAACCAGCCCCAGCATTTT. This encodes CASSIIQGNQPQHF.